Listed here is a single T cell receptor (beta chain). Its antigen remains unknown. These data originate in a study of long-term antiretroviral therapy in people with HIV. Points from the study as a whole: Specimen acquisition occurred between the mid-2000s and the late 2010s, potentially under older ART regimens.

Survey-level immunoSEQ v3.0 assays were run. Sequencing was performed with immunoSEQ multiplex PCR; in TCRdb, only in-frame clones are kept and a portion is missing. The table lists roughly 25,000 clones, approximately 93% of them singletons. The sample here was unsorted PBMCs, taken 7.6 years after starting antiretroviral therapy. This sequence was found in a woman in her forties with HIV.

CDR3 sequence (DNA): TGTGCCAGCAGCCCGAATACAGGGGTTGGCTACACCTTC. Translation: CASSPNTGVGYTF. V usage is TRBV14 and J usage is TRBJ1-2; 7 bases map to TRBD1. The CDR3 extends over 13 amino acids. J lost 7 bases, V lost 4 bases, and 6 bases had no gene match. Per germline, CDR1 SGHDN and CDR2 FVKESK.